These 28 T cell receptor beta chains came from one sample sequenced in a study of shared T cell receptors in the human thymus. Assay: immunoSEQ multiplex PCR; the TCRdb copy retains only in-frame clones and omits some. The table records about 540,000 clones, around three quarters of them present only once. These data were likewise used in another study, on human thymus T cells.

The sequenced sample consisted of thymocytes. These receptors were obtained from a boy under three years old with a congenital heart defect.

This clone was detected only a few times. The chain uses TRBV30 and TRBJ1-4, with D perhaps TRBD1 (5 bases). The V end was cut by 2 bases, the J end by 8 bases, with 12 bases between. The CDR3 loop spans 13 amino acids. Germline lookup yields CDR1 GTSNPN and CDR2 SVGIG (reference sequence). The CDR3 spells CAWSLRAHEKLFF. In DNA form, the CDR3 reads TGTGCCTGGAGTCTCAGGGCCCACGAAAAACTGTTTTTT. Based on the CDR3 plus reference TRBV30 and TRBJ1-4, the full variable domain is SQTIHQWPATLVQPVGSPLSLECTVEGTSNPNLYWYRQAAGRGLQLLFYSVGIGQISSEVPQNLSASRPQDRQFILSSKKLLLSDSGFYLCAWSLRAHEKLFFGSGTQLSVL.

CDR3: CASSQGRAARTSGSYNEQFF. CDR3 nucleotides: TGCGCCAGCAGCCAAGGGCGAGCGGCCCGGACTAGCGGGTCCTACAATGAGCAGTTCTTC. The chain combines TRBV4-1 with TRBJ2-1; 11 nucleotides match TRBD2. The V gene end was trimmed by 1 base and the J gene end by 1 base; junction bases not matched to a gene: 12. The CDR3 loop spans 20 amino acids. Germline lookup yields CDR1 MGHRA and CDR2 YSYEKL.

The chain employs TRBV11-3 and TRBJ1-1, with 7 bases that match TRBD1. The germline V gene has CDR1 SGHNT and CDR2 YENEEA. The CDR3 covers 12 residues. V gave up 5 bases and J gave up 7 bases; unmatched junction bases: 4. CDR3 amino acids: CASSPTGFEAFF. In nucleotides, the CDR3 is TGTGCCAGCAGCCCGACAGGGTTTGAAGCTTTCTTT.

This clone was seen only a few times. DNA of the CDR3: TGCGCCAGCAGCCAAGATTTTTCGCCTAGCGGGAAAAACAATGAGCAGTTCTTC. Translation gives CASSQDFSPSGKNNEQFF. The gene calls are TRBV4-1 and TRBJ2-1, with 9 bases matching TRBD2. V shed 0 bases and J 5 bases; nucleotides not matched to a gene: 11. The germline gives CDR1 MGHRA, CDR2 YSYEKL. This CDR3 has 18 residues.

The chain joins TRBV4-3 to TRBJ2-2, with 10 bases aligning to TRBD2. The V segment lost 0 bases and the J segment 8 bases; nucleotides outside the gene matches: 9. CDR1 and CDR2 (germline): LGHNA, YSLEER. This CDR3 region has 17 residues. CDR3 protein: CASSQEYLAGVSGELFF. In nucleotides, the CDR3 is TGCGCCAGCAGCCAAGAATACCTAGCGGGAGTCTCTGGGGAGCTGTTTTTT.

This clone was seen only once. The chain employs TRBV6-5 and TRBJ2-1, with 12 bases fitting TRBD2. This CDR3 spans 16 amino acids. Germline V gene lookup returns CDR1 MNHEY and CDR2 SVGAGI. V shed 4 bases, J shed 4 bases, and the junction held 5 bases outside the gene matches. In DNA form, the CDR3 reads TGTGCCAGCAGTTGCACTAGCGGGAGGCAATACAATGAGCAGTTCTTC. This gives the protein CASSCTSGRQYNEQFF.

The gene calls are TRBV4-1 and TRBJ1-3, with a weak D call TRBD1 (5 bases). The V gene's germline CDR1 is MGHRA and CDR2 YSYEKL. CDR3 length: 15 amino acids. V lost 1 base to trimming and J lost 6 bases, with 13 bases between them. In DNA form, the CDR3 reads TGCGCCAGCAGCCAAGTATCAGGGAAAGAAAACACCATATATTTT. It encodes CASSQVSGKENTIYF.

The chain couples TRBV28 to TRBJ2-1; TRBD2 aligns across 8 bases. J was trimmed by 5 bases and V by 6 bases; bases with no gene match: 3. The CDR3 runs to 13 residues. Germline loops: CDR1 MDHEN, CDR2 SYDVKM. The CDR3 loop reads CASSSGSHNEQFF. The CDR3 DNA follows: TGTGCCAGCAGCAGCGGGAGCCACAATGAGCAGTTCTTC.

This clone is a singleton in its sample. CDR3 residues: CASSLGGGGQGSYEQYF. In DNA, the CDR3 is TGTGCCAGCAGCCTTGGGGGTGGGGGACAGGGTTCTTACGAGCAGTACTTC. The chain is built from TRBV5-6 and TRBJ2-7, with TRBD1 identical over 9 bases. V lost 4 bases and J lost 4; bases outside the gene matches: 15. This CDR3 contains 17 residues. Germline assignment: CDR1 SGHDT and CDR2 YYEEEE. Full variable domain (remainder filled in from reference TRBV5-6 and TRBJ2-7): DAGVTQSPTHLIKTRGQQVTLRCSPKSGHDTVSWYQQALGQGPQFIFQYYEEEERQRGNFPDRFSGHQFPNYSSELNVNALLLGDSALYLCASSLGGGGQGSYEQYFGPGTRLTVT.

In this sample, this clone turned up once. The chain carries TRBV7-9 and TRBJ2-3; possible D gene TRBD1, 5 bases. The CDR3 has 15 amino acids. Trimming took off 5 bases at V and 0 bases at J, with 12 bases between the two ends. Germline-derived CDR1 and CDR2 are SEHNR and FQNEAQ (reference sequence). The DNA of the CDR3 is TGTGCCAGCAGCCGAAGGGGCGGCAGCACAGATACGCAGTATTTT. It encodes CASSRRGGSTDTQYF.

J is TRBJ2-1 and V is TRBV4-2; 9 bases match TRBD1. Germline V gives CDR1 LGHNA, CDR2 YNFKEQ. This CDR3 comprises 15 residues. J was trimmed by 3 bases and V by 4 bases; bases with no gene match: 4. CDR3 DNA sequence: TGTGCCAGCAGCCCAGTGGACAGGGGCTACAATGAGCAGTTCTTC. Translation: CASSPVDRGYNEQFF.

This chain connects TRBV10-3 to TRBJ2-6, with a possible D match to TRBD1 (5 bases). Trimming pared 2 bases from V and 4 bases from J, leaving 15 bases between. The CDR3 loop spans 17 amino acids. Germline V lookup: CDR1 ENHRY, CDR2 SYGVKD. In DNA, the CDR3 is TGTGCCATCAGTGAGGCTGAGTGGACATTGGGGGCCAACGTCCTGACTTTC. Its protein product is CAISEAEWTLGANVLTF.

The genes are TRBV28 and TRBJ2-5; TRBD1 aligns across 10 bases. The J call is doubtful: the DNA matches TRBJ2-7 better. The length of the CDR3 is 14 residues. Germline V gene lookup returns CDR1 MDHEN and CDR2 SYDVKM. The CDR3 loop is CASSRDRGFYEQYF. The CDR3 DNA is TGTGCCAGCAGTCGGGACAGGGGATTTTACGAGCAGTACTTC.

This sequence joins TRBV7-6 and TRBJ1-4; D is uncertain. Germline V gives CDR1 SGHVS, CDR2 FNYEAQ. V was clipped by 8 bases and J by 8 bases, with 18 bases between them. The CDR3 is 14 amino acids. The CDR3 DNA reads TGTGCCAGCTCCGTGCGCGGGAGGGCCGAAAAACTGTTTTTT. Amino acids: CASSVRGRAEKLFF.

The chain couples TRBV27 to TRBJ2-3; D is perhaps TRBD2 (5 bases). CDR1 and CDR2 from the germline V gene are MNHEY and SMNVEV (reference sequence). V gave up 6 bases and J gave up 3 bases, with 10 bases separating them. The CDR3 extends over 13 amino acids. CDR3 sequence: CASSRPGTDTQYF. CDR3 coding DNA: TGTGCCAGCAGCCGCCCGGGGACAGATACGCAGTATTTT.

The chain combines TRBV6-5 with TRBJ2-1; D possibly corresponds to TRBD2 (5 bases). The V gene's germline CDR1 is MNHEY and CDR2 SVGAGI. There are 14 residues in the CDR3. Trimming removed 4 bases from V and 5 bases from J, with 12 bases in between. The CDR3 DNA sequence: TGTGCCAGCAGTTCAACGACTAAACACAATGAGCAGTTCTTC. Translating gives CASSSTTKHNEQFF.

The rearrangement uses TRBV5-4 and TRBJ2-3; D is perhaps TRBD1 (7 bases). The germline V gene encodes CDR1 SGHNT and CDR2 YYREEE (reference sequence). The CDR3 runs 16 residues. Trimming shortened V by 3 bases and J by 3 bases, and 17 bases separated the two germline ends. As DNA, the CDR3 is TGTGCCAGCAGCTCCCAGGGGGGCGCGGGTACAGATACGCAGTATTTT. Its translation is CASSSQGGAGTDTQYF.

The rearrangement joins TRBV5-6 to TRBJ2-1, with 13 bases that match TRBD2. V was pared by 2 bases and J by 9 bases, with 5 bases of the junction left unmatched. Germline V gives CDR1 SGHDT, CDR2 YYEEEE. This CDR3 contains 15 residues. DNA of the CDR3: TGTGCCAGCAGCTTTACTAGCGGGAGGGCGGCTGAGCAGTTCTTC. It codes for CASSFTSGRAAEQFF. Supplemented by reference TRBV5-6 and TRBJ2-1, the full variable domain reads DAGVTQSPTHLIKTRGQQVTLRCSPKSGHDTVSWYQQALGQGPQFIFQYYEEEERQRGNFPDRFSGHQFPNYSSELNVNALLLGDSALYLCASSFTSGRAAEQFFGPGTRLTVL.

The chain recombines TRBV11-3 with TRBJ2-7; 8 positions match TRBD2. The V gene's germline CDR1 is SGHNT and CDR2 YENEEA. This CDR3 spans 16 amino acids. Trimming took 2 bases from V and 7 from J; bases not matched to a gene: 13. Here the CDR3 DNA reads TGTGCCAGCAGCTTACGGGGAGCGGGAGTAATAGGAGAGCAGTACTTC. The encoded protein is CASSLRGAGVIGEQYF.

V is TRBV28 and J is TRBJ1-1, with 7 bases lining up with TRBD1. V lost 6 bases, J lost 0 bases, and 4 bases stayed unmatched. The germline gives CDR1 MDHEN, CDR2 SYDVKM. CDR3 length: 14 amino acids. CDR3: CASRRRGLNTEAFF. The CDR3 DNA follows: TGTGCCAGCAGACGCAGGGGGTTGAACACTGAAGCTTTCTTT.

This clone has just one count. The rearrangement uses TRBV7-3 and TRBJ2-7; D perhaps matches TRBD2 (7 bases). V lost 2 bases to trimming and J lost 2 bases, with 19 bases between them. The CDR3 runs to 17 residues. CDR1 and CDR2 (germline): SGHTA, FQGTGA. In DNA, the CDR3 is TGTGCCAGCAGCTTAGTAGGGGGACTACTCACAGCCTACGAGCAGTACTTC. It yields the protein CASSLVGGLLTAYEQYF.

The V gene is TRBV7-3, the J gene TRBJ1-1; 12 positions agree with TRBD1. The junction had 12 bases not matched to a gene; V was cut back by 6 bases and J by 7 bases. Germline CDR1 and CDR2: SGHTA and FQGTGA. The CDR3 is 16 residues long. In DNA form, the CDR3 reads TGTGCCAGCAGTCACCGGGGACAGGGGGCGAAAGGTGAAGCTTTCTTT. Its translation is CASSHRGQGAKGEAFF.

CDR3 residues: CASSLATSPYEQYF. In DNA form, the CDR3 reads TGCGCCAGCAGCTTGGCCACTAGCCCTTACGAGCAGTACTTC. This chain links TRBV5-1 with TRBJ2-7, with a possible D match to TRBD2 (6 bases). CDR3 size: 14 residues. V was cut by 0 bases and J by 4 bases, with 11 bases left in between. Per the germline V gene, CDR1 is SGHRS and CDR2 is YFSETQ.

This sequence joins TRBV10-3 and TRBJ1-1; D uncertain. CDR1 and CDR2 (germline): ENHRY, SYGVKD. V lost 6 bases, J lost 3 bases, and 26 bases lay in between. The CDR3 is 18 residues long. The CDR3 sequence is CAIRPSNNPDDGDTEAFF. CDR3 DNA sequence: TGTGCCATCAGACCCTCAAACAACCCCGACGACGGGGACACTGAAGCTTTCTTT.

This clone turned up a few times. The chain recombines TRBV10-3 with TRBJ2-2; 12 bases are a match to TRBD2. Losses at the gene ends were 6 bases for V and 4 bases for J; bases not matched to a gene: 6. This CDR3 is 16 amino acids long. Germline CDR1 is ENHRY and CDR2 is SYGVKD. DNA for the CDR3: TGTGCCATCAGCCCGGGACTAGCGGGCCCCACCGGGGAGCTGTTTTTT. Its protein is CAISPGLAGPTGELFF.

The rearrangement joins TRBV18 to TRBJ2-2; TRBD2 matches 11 bases. Germline CDR1 KGHSH, CDR2 LQKENI. Germline trimming cut 3 bases from V and 3 bases from J; bases unmatched to any gene: 3. The CDR3 has 16 residues. The CDR3 sequence is CASSPEGLADTGELFF. The CDR3 DNA sequence: TGTGCCAGCTCACCCGAGGGACTAGCGGACACCGGGGAGCTGTTTTTT.

The rearrangement joins TRBV11-2 to TRBJ2-1; 11 bases fit TRBD2. The germline gives CDR1 SGHAT, CDR2 FQNNGV. There are 15 residues in the CDR3. The ends lost 0 bases at V and 10 bases at J; junction bases unmatched: 5. CDR3 protein: CASSLDPGLAVEQFF. Written as DNA, the CDR3 is TGTGCCAGCAGCTTAGATCCGGGACTAGCGGTCGAGCAGTTCTTC.

The chain couples TRBV7-2 to TRBJ1-5; D is perhaps TRBD1 (5 bases). Trimming shortened V by 3 bases and J by 7 bases, and 13 bases separated the two germline ends. CDR1 SGHTA and CDR2 FQGNSA come from the germline V gene. This CDR3 region has 14 residues. The CDR3 DNA sequence: TGTGCCAGCAGCTTCAAAGGGGTCAGGCAGCCCCAGCATTTT. It is translated as CASSFKGVRQPQHF.